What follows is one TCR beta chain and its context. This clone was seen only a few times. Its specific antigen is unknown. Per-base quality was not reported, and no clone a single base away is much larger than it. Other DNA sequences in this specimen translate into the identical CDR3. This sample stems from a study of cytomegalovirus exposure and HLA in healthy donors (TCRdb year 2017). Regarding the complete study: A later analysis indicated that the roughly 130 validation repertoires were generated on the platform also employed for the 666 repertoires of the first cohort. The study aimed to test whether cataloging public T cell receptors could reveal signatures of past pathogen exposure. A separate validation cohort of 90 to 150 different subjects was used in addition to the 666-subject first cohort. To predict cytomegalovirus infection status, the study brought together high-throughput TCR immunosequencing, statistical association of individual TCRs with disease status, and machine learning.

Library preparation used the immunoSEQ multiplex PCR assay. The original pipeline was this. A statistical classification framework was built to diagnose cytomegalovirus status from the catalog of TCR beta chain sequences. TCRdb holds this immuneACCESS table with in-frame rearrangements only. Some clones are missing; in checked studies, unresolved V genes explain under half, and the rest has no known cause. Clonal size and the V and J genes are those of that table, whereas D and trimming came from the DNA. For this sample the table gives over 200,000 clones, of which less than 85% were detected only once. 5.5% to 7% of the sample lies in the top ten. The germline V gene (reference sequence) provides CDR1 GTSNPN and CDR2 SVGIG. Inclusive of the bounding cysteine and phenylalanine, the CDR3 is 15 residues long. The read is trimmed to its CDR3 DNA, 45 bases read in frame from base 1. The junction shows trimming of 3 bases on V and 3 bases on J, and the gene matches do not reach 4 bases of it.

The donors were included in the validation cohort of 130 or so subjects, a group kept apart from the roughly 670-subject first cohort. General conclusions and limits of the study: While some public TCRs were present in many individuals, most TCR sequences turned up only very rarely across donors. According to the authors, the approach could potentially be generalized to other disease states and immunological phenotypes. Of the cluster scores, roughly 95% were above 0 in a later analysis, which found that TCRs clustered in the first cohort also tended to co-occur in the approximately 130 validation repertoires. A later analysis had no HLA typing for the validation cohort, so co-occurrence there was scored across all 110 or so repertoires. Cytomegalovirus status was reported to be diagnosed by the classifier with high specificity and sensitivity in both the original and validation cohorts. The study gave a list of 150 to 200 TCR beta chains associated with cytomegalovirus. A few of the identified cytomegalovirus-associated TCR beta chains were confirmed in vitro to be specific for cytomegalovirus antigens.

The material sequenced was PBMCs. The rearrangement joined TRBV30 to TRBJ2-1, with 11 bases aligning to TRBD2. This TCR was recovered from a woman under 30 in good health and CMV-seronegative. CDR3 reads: CAWSLGLADYNEQFF. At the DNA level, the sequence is TGTGCCTGGAGCCTGGGACTAGCGGACTACAATGAGCAGTTCTTC. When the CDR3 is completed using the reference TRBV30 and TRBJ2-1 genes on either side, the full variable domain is SQTIHQWPATLVQPVGSPLSLECTVEGTSNPNLYWYRQAAGRGLQLLFYSVGIGQISSEVPQNLSASRPQDRQFILSSKKLLLSDSGFYLCAWSLGLADYNEQFFGPGTRLTVL.